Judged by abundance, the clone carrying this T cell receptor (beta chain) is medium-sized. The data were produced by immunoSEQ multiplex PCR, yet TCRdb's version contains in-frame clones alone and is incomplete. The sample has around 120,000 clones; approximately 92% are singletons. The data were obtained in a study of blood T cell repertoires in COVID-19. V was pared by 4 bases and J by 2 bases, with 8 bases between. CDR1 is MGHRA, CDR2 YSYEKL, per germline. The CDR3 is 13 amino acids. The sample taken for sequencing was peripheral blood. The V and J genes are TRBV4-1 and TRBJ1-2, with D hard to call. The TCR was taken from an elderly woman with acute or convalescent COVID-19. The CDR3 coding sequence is TGCGCCAGCAGCCGAGCGATGAACTATGGCTACACCTTC. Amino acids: CASSRAMNYGYTF.